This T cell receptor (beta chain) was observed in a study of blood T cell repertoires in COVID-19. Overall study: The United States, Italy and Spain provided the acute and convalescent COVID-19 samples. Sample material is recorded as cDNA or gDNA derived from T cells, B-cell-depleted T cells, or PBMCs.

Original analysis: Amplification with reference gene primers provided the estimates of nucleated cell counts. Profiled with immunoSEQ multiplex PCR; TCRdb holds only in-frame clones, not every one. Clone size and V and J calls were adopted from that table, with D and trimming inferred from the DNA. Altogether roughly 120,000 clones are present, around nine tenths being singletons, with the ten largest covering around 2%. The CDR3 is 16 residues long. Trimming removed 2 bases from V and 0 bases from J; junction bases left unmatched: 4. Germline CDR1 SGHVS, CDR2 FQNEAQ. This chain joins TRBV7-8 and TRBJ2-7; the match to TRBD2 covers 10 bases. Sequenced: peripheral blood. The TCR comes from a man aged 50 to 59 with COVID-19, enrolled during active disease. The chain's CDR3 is CASSLRLAGGSYEQYF. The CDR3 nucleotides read TGTGCCAGCAGCTTAAGATTAGCGGGGGGCTCCTACGAGCAGTACTTC. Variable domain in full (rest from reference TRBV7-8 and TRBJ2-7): GAGVSQSPRYKVAKRGQDVALRCDPISGHVSLFWYQQALGQGPEFLTYFQNEAQLDKSGLPSDRFFAERPEGSVSTLKIQRTQQEDSAVYLCASSLRLAGGSYEQYFGPGTRLTVT.